This TCR beta chain originates from a study of cytomegalovirus exposure and HLA in healthy donors. Study-wide background: In a previous analysis, approximately 110 million unique TCR beta sequences were found from about 179 million T cells. Out of 398 genotyped donors, about 76% belonged to the Caucasian-associated ancestry cluster.

General study results and limits: One later analysis reportedly identified an Asian-associated ancestry cluster that showed fewer N-insertions than the approximately 710-donor mean.

The PCR used 60 Vbeta and 13 Jbeta primers. The protocol was immunoSEQ multiplex PCR, while the TCRdb copy is restricted to in-frame clones and leaves out a portion. The data show roughly 200,000 clones, 79% seen once. Points on this clone: The antigen is unknown.

Germline values: CDR1 SGHVS, CDR2 FQNEAQ. This CDR3 is 15 amino acids long. Between the trimmed V and J ends, which lost 1 base and 6 bases, there was a span of 12 bases. The sequenced sample was PBMCs. The origin of this receptor is a woman in her 30s in good health and CMV-seropositive. V usage is TRBV7-8 and J usage is TRBJ2-2; D possibly corresponds to TRBD1 (5 bases). DNA for the CDR3: TGTGCCAGCAGCTTAGAGGGGCCATTCGCCGGGGAGCTGTTTTTT. This sequence encodes CASSLEGPFAGELFF.